The 19 T cell receptor beta chains in this list originate from one sample, sequenced in a study of control samples from healthy donors and cancer patients. Libraries were prepared by immunoSEQ multiplex PCR; TCRdb keeps only in-frame clonotypes and omits some of them. The profile covers 160,000 or so clones, with about 93% appearing a single time and more than 2% taken by the ten largest. The source material was blood. These TCRs come from a man between 45 and 60 years old in good health.

The gene calls are TRBV19 and TRBJ2-1; D is undetermined. Germline V CDR1 and CDR2: LNHDA, SQIVND (reference sequence). The CDR3 runs 13 residues. Trimming cost V 5 bases and J 8 bases, with 13 bases left between them. The CDR3 nucleotides read TGTGCCAGTAGTGGCACTATCCTCCATGAGCAGTTCTTC. This gives the protein CASSGTILHEQFF.

This chain links TRBV7-9 with TRBJ2-7, with 12 bases lining up with TRBD2. The V segment lost 5 bases and the J segment 3 bases; nucleotides outside the gene matches: 5. This CDR3 has 15 residues. The germline CDR1 and CDR2 sequences are SEHNR and FQNEAQ (reference sequence). Written as DNA, the CDR3 is TGTGCCAGCAGCGCGAGACTAGCGGGAGACTACGAGCAGTACTTC. It is translated as CASSARLAGDYEQYF.

The V call is TRBV15, the J call TRBJ1-6; unclear D gene. The CDR3 length is 15 residues. The V gene's germline CDR1 is LNHNV and CDR2 YYDKDF (reference sequence). Deletions cut 5 bases from V and 7 bases from J, with 15 bases between. CDR3 loop: CATSASGRYNSPLHF. The DNA for the CDR3 is TGTGCCACCAGCGCCTCCGGACGGTACAATTCACCCCTCCACTTT.

The chain carries TRBV6-6 and TRBJ2-7; 8 bases fit TRBD2. The V segment lost 6 bases and the J segment 6 bases; nucleotides outside the gene matches: 13. The CDR3 is 15 amino acids. Germline loops: CDR1 MNHNY, CDR2 SVGAGI (reference sequence). CDR3 region: CASRPRGGFVVEQYF. In DNA form, the CDR3 reads TGTGCCAGCAGGCCCCGGGGGGGGTTCGTGGTCGAGCAGTACTTC.

The sample holds one count of this clone. The rearrangement joins TRBV3-1 (or the pseudogene TRBV3-2) to TRBJ2-1; possible D gene TRBD1, 6 bases. Germline CDR1 reads LGHDT; CDR2 reads YNNKEL (reference sequence). The germline V and J ends were trimmed by 2 bases and 14 bases, with 13 bases remaining between them. This CDR3 comprises 12 residues. DNA of the CDR3: TGTGCCAGCAGCCAATACCGACAGGAGGAGTTCTTC. The encoded protein is CASSQYRQEEFF.

The chain carries TRBV25-1 and TRBJ2-3; TRBD1 matches 8 bases. Germline loops: CDR1 MGHDK, CDR2 SYGVNS. The ends lost 5 bases at V and 0 bases at J; junction bases unmatched: 4. This CDR3 spans 15 amino acids. In DNA, the CDR3 is TGTGCCAGCAGTCGGACAGGGTCTAGCACAGATACGCAGTATTTT. Protein: CASSRTGSSTDTQYF.

The rearrangement joins TRBV10-3 to TRBJ2-7, with D possibly matching TRBD1 (5 bases). CDR3 length equals 13 residues. The germline gives CDR1 ENHRY, CDR2 SYGVKD. Trimming removed 5 bases from V and 1 base from J, with 9 bases in between. In DNA form, the CDR3 reads TGTGCCATCAGTCTTAGGGGATCCTACGAGCAGTACTTC. Translation gives CAISLRGSYEQYF.

This clone showed up just once. The V and J genes are TRBV6-5 and TRBJ2-7; weak D call: TRBD2 (5 bases). The V gene lost 2 bases and the J gene lost 6 bases, with 14 bases spanning the gap. The CDR3 runs to 14 residues. Germline V gene data show CDR1 as MNHEY and CDR2 as SVGAGI. In DNA form, the CDR3 reads TGTGCCAGCAGTTACGGACTGGAGGTAGCCGAGCAGTACTTC. Encoded protein: CASSYGLEVAEQYF.

This chain connects TRBV11-2 to TRBJ2-1, with 12 bases lining up with TRBD2. The CDR3 spans 16 residues. V was pared by 5 bases and J by 8 bases, with 10 bases of the junction left unmatched. Looked up from germline, CDR1 is SGHAT and CDR2 is FQNNGV. The CDR3 region is CASSPLTSGSAYEQFF. Written as DNA, the CDR3 is TGTGCCAGCAGCCCTTTGACTAGCGGGAGTGCCTATGAGCAGTTCTTC.

This sequence joins TRBV10-1 and TRBJ1-2, with a tentative D call TRBD1 (6 bases). The CDR3 runs to 14 residues. The V gene lost 3 bases and the J gene lost 4 bases, with 12 bases spanning the gap. The germline CDR1 and CDR2 sequences are WNHNN and SYGVQD (reference sequence). The CDR3 protein is CASSDQPGAYGYTF. DNA of the CDR3: TGCGCCAGCAGTGACCAACCGGGGGCCTATGGCTACACCTTC.

V and J are TRBV6-5 and TRBJ1-2; 7 bases align to TRBD1. Trimming at V came to 7 bases and at J to 4 bases, leaving 12 bases not matched to a gene. The CDR3 totals 15 residues. Germline CDR1 MNHEY, CDR2 SVGAGI. CDR3 region: CASTYQTGTSYGYTF. The CDR3 DNA reads TGTGCCAGCACCTATCAGACAGGGACTAGCTATGGCTACACCTTC.

V is TRBV18 and J is TRBJ2-5, with D uncertain. The CDR3 has 13 amino acids. V was shortened by 2 bases and J by 2 bases, with 6 bases between the two germline ends. The germline CDR1 and CDR2 sequences are KGHSH and LQKENI. DNA for the CDR3: TGTGCCAGCTCACCAATCAGACAAGAGACCCAGTACTTC. This codes for CASSPIRQETQYF.

The gene calls are TRBV6-5 and TRBJ2-7, with a possible D match to TRBD1 (6 bases). This CDR3 region has 14 residues. CDR1 and CDR2 from the germline V gene are MNHEY and SVGAGI. V dropped 5 bases and J dropped 2 bases, with 13 bases sitting between them. The CDR3 loop is CASSPRDTTYEQYF. The CDR3 nucleotides are TGTGCCAGCAGTCCCAGGGACACCACCTACGAGCAGTACTTC.

About this clone: One end of the junction is discordant with germline, which a read error may explain. The chain employs TRBV25-1 and TRBJ2-5; the D gene could be TRBD1 or TRBD2 (5 bases each). CDR3 size: 14 residues. From germline, CDR1 is MGHDK and CDR2 SYGVNS. The CDR3 DNA sequence: TGTGCCAGCAGTGATAGGGACCGCCAAAAGACCCAGTACTTC. This gives the protein CASSDRDRQKTQYF.

The chain employs TRBV7-6 and TRBJ2-7, with 9 bases matching TRBD1. The CDR3 runs to 13 residues. Germline CDR1 is SGHVS and CDR2 is FNYEAQ. V lost 4 bases, J lost 6 bases, and 4 bases stayed unmatched. CDR3 sequence reads: CASSWDRAGEQYF. The CDR3, as DNA: TGTGCCAGCAGCTGGGACAGGGCCGGCGAGCAGTACTTC.

The chain is built from TRBV30 and TRBJ1-1; D is ambiguous. Germline V gives CDR1 GTSNPN, CDR2 SVGIG (reference sequence). The length of the CDR3 is 13 residues. V was cut by 0 bases and J by 1 base, with 6 bases left in between. CDR3 nucleotide sequence: TGTGCCTGGAGTGTAAGTGAGAACACTGAAGCTTTCTTT. This codes for CAWSVSENTEAFF.

This chain uses TRBV2 with TRBJ2-7; 14 bases are shared with TRBD2. The V gene's germline CDR1 is SNHLY and CDR2 FYNNEI. This CDR3 has 14 amino acids. Trimming removed 7 bases from V and 2 bases from J; junction bases left unmatched: 1. The CDR3: CASTTSGRAYEQYF. The CDR3 region has the DNA TGTGCCAGCACGACTAGCGGGAGGGCCTACGAGCAGTACTTC.

The chain is built from TRBV7-2 and TRBJ1-5, with D maybe TRBD1 (6 bases). Germline assignment: CDR1 SGHTA and CDR2 FQGNSA. The V and J ends lost 4 bases and 6 bases respectively, with 13 bases between them. The CDR3 length is 14 residues. CDR3 coding DNA: TGTGCCAGCAGCTCTCGGGGGCCAGGTCAGCCCCAGCATTTT. Translating it yields CASSSRGPGQPQHF. Using reference TRBV7-2 and TRBJ1-5 for the parts outside the CDR3, the full variable domain is GAGVSQSPSNKVTEKGKDVELRCDPISGHTALYWYRQSLGQGLEFLIYFQGNSAPDKSGLPSDRFSAERTGGSVSTLTIQRTQQEDSAVYLCASSSRGPGQPQHFGDGTRLSIL.

V usage is TRBV6-5 and J usage is TRBJ2-7, with D perhaps TRBD2 (5 bases). Germline V gene sequence: CDR1 MNHEY, CDR2 SVGAGI. CDR3 length: 14 residues. Trimming pared 7 bases from V and 6 bases from J, leaving 19 bases between. The CDR3 here is CASMAGPGLGEQYF. In DNA form, the CDR3 reads TGTGCCAGCATGGCTGGACCCGGACTTGGCGAGCAGTACTTC.